This passage covers 2 T cell receptor beta chains from one sample sequenced in a study of T cell responses to AZD1222 COVID-19 vaccine. The repertoire was sequenced with immunoSEQ multiplex PCR; TCRdb's copy has only in-frame clones and lacks some. Among some 150,000 clones listed, around 90% were seen once. Source: peripheral blood, taken on day 0 of AZD1222 vaccination. The receptors here all came from an adult in good health.

This clone was counted once. The chain couples TRBV28 to TRBJ1-6; D possibly corresponds to TRBD1 (5 bases). V lost 2 bases and J lost 0, with 11 bases in between. The CDR3 runs to 17 residues. CDR1 and CDR2 from the germline V gene are MDHEN and SYDVKM. In DNA form, the CDR3 reads TGTGCCAGCAGTTTAACAGGCCAAAGCTCCTATAATTCACCCCTCCACTTT. It encodes CASSLTGQSSYNSPLHF.

This clone appeared a single time. The genes are TRBV20-1 and TRBJ1-6; tentatively, D is TRBD1 (6 bases). CDR1 is DFQATT and CDR2 is SNEGSKA in the germline V gene (reference sequence). The CDR3 length is 14 residues. Trimming took 3 bases from V and 10 from J, leaving 16 bases between them. The CDR3 DNA is TGCAGTGCTAGTTCAGGGACATCCAACTCACCCCTCCACTTT. Encoded protein: CSASSGTSNSPLHF.